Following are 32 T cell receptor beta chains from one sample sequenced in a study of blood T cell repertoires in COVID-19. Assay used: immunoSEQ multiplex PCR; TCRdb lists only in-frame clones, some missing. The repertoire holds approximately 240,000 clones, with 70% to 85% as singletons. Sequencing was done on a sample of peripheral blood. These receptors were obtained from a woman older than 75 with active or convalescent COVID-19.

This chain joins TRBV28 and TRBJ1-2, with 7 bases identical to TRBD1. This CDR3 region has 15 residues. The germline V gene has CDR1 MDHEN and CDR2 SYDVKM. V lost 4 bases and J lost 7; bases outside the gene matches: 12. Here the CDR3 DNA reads TGTGCCAGCAGTTCGACAGGGCGTGAAGGTGGTGGCTACACCTTC. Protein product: CASSSTGREGGGYTF.

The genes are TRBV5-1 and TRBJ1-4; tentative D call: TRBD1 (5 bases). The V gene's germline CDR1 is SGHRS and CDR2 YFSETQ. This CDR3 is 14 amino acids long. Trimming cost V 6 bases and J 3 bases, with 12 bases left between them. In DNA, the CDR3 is TGCGCCAGCAACCCGGGAGGGGCTAATGAAAAACTGTTTTTT. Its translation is CASNPGGANEKLFF.

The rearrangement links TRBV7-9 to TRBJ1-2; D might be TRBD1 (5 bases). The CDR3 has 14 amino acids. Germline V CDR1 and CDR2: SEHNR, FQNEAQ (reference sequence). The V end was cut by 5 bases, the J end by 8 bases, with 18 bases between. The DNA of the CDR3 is TGTGCCAGCAGCACAACAGGTCCTTTACAGGGCTACACCTTC. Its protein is CASSTTGPLQGYTF.

CDR3 region: CASRSGRANEQYF. CDR3 coding DNA: TGTGCCAGCCGGAGTGGGAGGGCCAACGAGCAGTACTTC. The chain combines TRBV2 with TRBJ2-7, with 7 bases identical to TRBD2. CDR1 SNHLY and CDR2 FYNNEI come from the germline V gene. With V trimmed by 8 bases and J by 5 bases, 9 bases remained unmatched. The CDR3 runs 13 residues.

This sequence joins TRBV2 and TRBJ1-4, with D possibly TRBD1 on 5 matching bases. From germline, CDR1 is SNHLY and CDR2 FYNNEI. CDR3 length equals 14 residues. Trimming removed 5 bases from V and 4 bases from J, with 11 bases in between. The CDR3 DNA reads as TGTGCCAGCAGTCAGACAGACTTTAATGAAAAACTGTTTTTT. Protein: CASSQTDFNEKLFF.

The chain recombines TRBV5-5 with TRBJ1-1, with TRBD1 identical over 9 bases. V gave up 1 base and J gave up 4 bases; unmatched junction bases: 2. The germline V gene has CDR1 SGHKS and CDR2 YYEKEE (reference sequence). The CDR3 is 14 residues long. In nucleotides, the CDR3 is TGTGCCAGCAGCTTGACAGGGGGCCGCACTGAAGCTTTCTTT. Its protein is CASSLTGGRTEAFF.

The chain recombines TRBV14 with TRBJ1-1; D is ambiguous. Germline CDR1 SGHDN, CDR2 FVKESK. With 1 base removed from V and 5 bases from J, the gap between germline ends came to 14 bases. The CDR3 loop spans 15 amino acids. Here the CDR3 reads CASSQVSTPGTEAFF. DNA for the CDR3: TGTGCCAGCAGCCAAGTTTCCACGCCGGGGACTGAAGCTTTCTTT.

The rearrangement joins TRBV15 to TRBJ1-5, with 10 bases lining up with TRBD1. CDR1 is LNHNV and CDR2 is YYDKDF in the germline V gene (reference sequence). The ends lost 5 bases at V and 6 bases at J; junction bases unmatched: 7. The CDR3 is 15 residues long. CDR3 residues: CATSQDRGIRQPQHF. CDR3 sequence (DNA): TGTGCCACCAGCCAGGACAGGGGGATACGTCAGCCCCAGCATTTT. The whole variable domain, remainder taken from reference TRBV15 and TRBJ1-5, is DAMVIQNPRYQVTQFGKPVTLSCSQTLNHNVMYWYQQKSSQAPKLLFHYYDKDFNNEADTPDNFQSRRPNTSFCFLDIRSPGLGDTAMYLCATSQDRGIRQPQHFGDGTRLSIL.

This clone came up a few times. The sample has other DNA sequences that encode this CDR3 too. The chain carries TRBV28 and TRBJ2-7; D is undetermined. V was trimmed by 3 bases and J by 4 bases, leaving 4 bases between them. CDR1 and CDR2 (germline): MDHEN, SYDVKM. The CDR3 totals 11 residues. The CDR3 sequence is CASSLRYEQYF. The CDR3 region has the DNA TGTGCCAGCAGTTTGCGGTACGAGCAGTACTTC.

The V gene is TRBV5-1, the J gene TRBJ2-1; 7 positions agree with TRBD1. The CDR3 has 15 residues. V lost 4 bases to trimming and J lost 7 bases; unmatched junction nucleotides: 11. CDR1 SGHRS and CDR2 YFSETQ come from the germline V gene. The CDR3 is CASSPQTGLRNEQFF. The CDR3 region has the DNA TGCGCCAGCAGCCCTCAGACAGGGTTGAGGAATGAGCAGTTCTTC.

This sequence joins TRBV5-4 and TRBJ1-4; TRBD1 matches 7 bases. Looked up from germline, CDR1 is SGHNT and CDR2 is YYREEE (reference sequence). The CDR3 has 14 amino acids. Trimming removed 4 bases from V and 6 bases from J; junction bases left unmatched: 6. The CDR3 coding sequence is TGTGCCAGCAGCCCGGACAGGAGTGATGAAAAACTGTTTTTT. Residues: CASSPDRSDEKLFF.

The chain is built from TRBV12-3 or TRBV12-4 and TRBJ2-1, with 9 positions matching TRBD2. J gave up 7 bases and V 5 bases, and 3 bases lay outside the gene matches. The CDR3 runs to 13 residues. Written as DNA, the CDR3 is TGTGCCAGCAGTCTTAGCGGGAGAAATGAGCAGTTCTTC. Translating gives CASSLSGRNEQFF.

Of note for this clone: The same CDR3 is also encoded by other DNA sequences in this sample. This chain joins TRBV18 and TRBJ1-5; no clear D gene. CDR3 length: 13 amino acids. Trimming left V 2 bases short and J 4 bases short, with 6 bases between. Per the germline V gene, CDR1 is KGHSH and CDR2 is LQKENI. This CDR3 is CASSPGGNQPQHF. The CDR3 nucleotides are TGTGCCAGCTCACCAGGAGGAAATCAGCCCCAGCATTTT.

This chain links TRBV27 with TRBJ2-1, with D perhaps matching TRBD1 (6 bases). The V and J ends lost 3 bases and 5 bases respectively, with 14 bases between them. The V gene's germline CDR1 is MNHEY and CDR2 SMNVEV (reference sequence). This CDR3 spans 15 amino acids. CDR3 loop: CASSFWAGAHNEQFF. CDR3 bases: TGTGCCAGCAGTTTTTGGGCAGGGGCACACAATGAGCAGTTCTTC.

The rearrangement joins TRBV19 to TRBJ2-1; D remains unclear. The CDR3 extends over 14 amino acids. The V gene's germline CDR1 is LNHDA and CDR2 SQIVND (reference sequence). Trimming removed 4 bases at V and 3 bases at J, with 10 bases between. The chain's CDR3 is CASSTRQIYNEQFF. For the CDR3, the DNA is TGTGCCAGTAGTACCCGACAAATCTACAATGAGCAGTTCTTC.

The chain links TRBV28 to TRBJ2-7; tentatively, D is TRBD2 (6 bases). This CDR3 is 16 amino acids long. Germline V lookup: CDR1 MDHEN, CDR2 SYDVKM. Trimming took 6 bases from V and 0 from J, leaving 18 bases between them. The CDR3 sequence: CASSSLGGTLSYEQYF. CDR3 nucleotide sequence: TGTGCCAGCAGCTCACTGGGCGGGACCCTCTCCTACGAGCAGTACTTC.

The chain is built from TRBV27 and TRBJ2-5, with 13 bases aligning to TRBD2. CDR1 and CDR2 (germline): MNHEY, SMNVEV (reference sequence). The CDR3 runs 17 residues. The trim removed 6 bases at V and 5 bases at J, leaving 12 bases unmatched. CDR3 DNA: TGTGCCAGCAGCCCGACGACTAGCGGGAGGAGGACGGAGACCCAGTACTTC. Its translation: CASSPTTSGRRTETQYF.

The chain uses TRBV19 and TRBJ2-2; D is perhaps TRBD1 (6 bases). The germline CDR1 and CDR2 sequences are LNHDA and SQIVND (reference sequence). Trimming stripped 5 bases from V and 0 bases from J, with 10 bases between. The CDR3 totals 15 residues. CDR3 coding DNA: TGTGCCAGTAGTGACGGGACACCGAACACCGGGGAGCTGTTTTTT. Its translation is CASSDGTPNTGELFF.

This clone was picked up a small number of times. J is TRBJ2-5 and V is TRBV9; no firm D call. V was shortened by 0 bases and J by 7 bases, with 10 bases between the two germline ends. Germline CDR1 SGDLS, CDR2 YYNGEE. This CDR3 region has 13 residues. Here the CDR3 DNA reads TGTGCCAGCAGCGTAGGAGGTCCCGGGACCCAGTACTTC. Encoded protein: CASSVGGPGTQYF.

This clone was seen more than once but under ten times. For the CDR3, the DNA is TGTGCCAGCAGTTACAACAGGGGGAACGGGGAGCTGTTTTTT. Protein product: CASSYNRGNGELFF. This chain joins TRBV6-6 and TRBJ2-2, with TRBD1 matching 8 bases. The V gene end was trimmed by 2 bases and the J gene end by 7 bases; junction bases not matched to a gene: 3. Germline V CDR1 and CDR2: MNHNY, SVGAGI (reference sequence). The CDR3 is 14 residues long.

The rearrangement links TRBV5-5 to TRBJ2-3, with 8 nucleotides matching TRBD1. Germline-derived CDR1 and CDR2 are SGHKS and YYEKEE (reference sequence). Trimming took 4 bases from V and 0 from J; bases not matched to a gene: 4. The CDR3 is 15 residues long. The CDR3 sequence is CASSARDRSTDTQYF. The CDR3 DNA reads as TGTGCCAGCAGCGCTCGGGACAGGAGCACAGATACGCAGTATTTT.

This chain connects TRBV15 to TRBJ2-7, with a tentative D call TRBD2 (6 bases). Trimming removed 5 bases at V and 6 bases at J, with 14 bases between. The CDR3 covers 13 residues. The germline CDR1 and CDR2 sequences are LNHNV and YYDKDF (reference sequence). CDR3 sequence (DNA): TGTGCCACCAGCCTGACTAGGCAGTCCGAGCAGTACTTC. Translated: CATSLTRQSEQYF. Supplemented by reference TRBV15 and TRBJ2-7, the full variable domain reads DAMVIQNPRYQVTQFGKPVTLSCSQTLNHNVMYWYQQKSSQAPKLLFHYYDKDFNNEADTPDNFQSRRPNTSFCFLDIRSPGLGDTAMYLCATSLTRQSEQYFGPGTRLTVT.

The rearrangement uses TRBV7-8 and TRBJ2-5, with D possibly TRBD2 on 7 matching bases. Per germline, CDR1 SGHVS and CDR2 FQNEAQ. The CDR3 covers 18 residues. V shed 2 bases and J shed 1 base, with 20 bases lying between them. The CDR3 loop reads CASSLYGRRGAGQETQYF. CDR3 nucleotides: TGTGCCAGCAGCTTATACGGTAGACGGGGGGCGGGCCAAGAGACCCAGTACTTC.

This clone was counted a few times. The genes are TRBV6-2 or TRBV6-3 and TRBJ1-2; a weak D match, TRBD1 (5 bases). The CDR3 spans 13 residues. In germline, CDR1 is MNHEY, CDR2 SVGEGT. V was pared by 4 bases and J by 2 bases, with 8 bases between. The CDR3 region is CASSLTENYGYTF. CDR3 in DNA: TGTGCCAGCAGTTTGACAGAAAACTATGGCTACACCTTC.

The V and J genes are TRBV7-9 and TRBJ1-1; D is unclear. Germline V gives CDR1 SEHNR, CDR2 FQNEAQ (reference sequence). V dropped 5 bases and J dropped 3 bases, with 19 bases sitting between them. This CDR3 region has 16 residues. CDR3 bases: TGTGCCAGCAGCGCGGGTCTTCAGTTTGGGGACACTGAAGCTTTCTTT. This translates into CASSAGLQFGDTEAFF.

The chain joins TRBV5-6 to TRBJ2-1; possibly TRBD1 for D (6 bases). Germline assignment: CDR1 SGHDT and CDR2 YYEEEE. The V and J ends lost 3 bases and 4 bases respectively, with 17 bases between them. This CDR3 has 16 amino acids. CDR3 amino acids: CASSSPTGRAYNEQFF. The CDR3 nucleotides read TGTGCCAGCAGCTCGCCGACAGGAAGGGCTTACAATGAGCAGTTCTTC.

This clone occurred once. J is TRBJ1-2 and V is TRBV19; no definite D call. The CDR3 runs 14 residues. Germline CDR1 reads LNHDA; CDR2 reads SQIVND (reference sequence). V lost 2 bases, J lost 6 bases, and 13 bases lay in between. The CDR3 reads CASSIYVRGDGYTF. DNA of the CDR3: TGTGCCAGTAGTATATACGTTCGAGGAGATGGCTACACCTTC.

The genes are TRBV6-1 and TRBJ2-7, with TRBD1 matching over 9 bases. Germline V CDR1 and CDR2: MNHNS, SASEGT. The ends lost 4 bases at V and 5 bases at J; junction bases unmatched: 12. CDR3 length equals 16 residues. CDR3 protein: CASSGLTGGAFNEQYF. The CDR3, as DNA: TGTGCCAGCAGTGGATTAACAGGGGGCGCTTTTAACGAGCAGTACTTC.

The CDR3 DNA reads as TGTGCCAGCAGCGTTTCTAGCGTGGGAAGCTCTGAGCAGTTCTTC. Translating it yields CASSVSSVGSSEQFF. The J gene is TRBJ2-1, the V gene TRBV9; weak D call: TRBD2 (6 bases). V was shortened by 2 bases and J by 9 bases, with 18 bases between the two germline ends. Per germline, CDR1 SGDLS and CDR2 YYNGEE. The CDR3 has 15 residues.

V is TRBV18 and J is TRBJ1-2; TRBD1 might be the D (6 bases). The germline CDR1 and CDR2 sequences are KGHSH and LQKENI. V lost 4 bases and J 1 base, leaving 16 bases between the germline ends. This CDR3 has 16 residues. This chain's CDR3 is CASSQTQGWNNYGYTF. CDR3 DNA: TGTGCCAGCTCACAAACTCAGGGGTGGAATAACTATGGCTACACCTTC.

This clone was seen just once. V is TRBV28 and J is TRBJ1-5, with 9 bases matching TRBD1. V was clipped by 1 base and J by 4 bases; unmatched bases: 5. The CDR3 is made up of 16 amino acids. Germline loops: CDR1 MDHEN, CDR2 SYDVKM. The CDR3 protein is CASSLLPGQGNQPQHF. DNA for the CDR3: TGTGCCAGCAGTTTATTGCCGGGACAGGGAAATCAGCCCCAGCATTTT. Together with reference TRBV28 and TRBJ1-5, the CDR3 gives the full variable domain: DVKVTQSSRYLVKRTGEKVFLECVQDMDHENMFWYRQDPGLGLRLIYFSYDVKMKEKGDIPEGYSVSREKKERFSLILESASTNQTSMYLCASSLLPGQGNQPQHFGDGTRLSIL.

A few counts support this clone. CDR3 in amino acids: CASSMGGLGYEQYF. The CDR3 coding sequence is TGTGCCAGCAGCATGGGGGGACTGGGATACGAGCAGTACTTC. This chain links TRBV5-4 with TRBJ2-7, with D possibly being TRBD2 (6 bases). The CDR3 spans 14 residues. V was shortened by 4 bases and J by 4 bases, with 15 bases between the two germline ends. The germline V gene encodes CDR1 SGHNT and CDR2 YYREEE (reference sequence).